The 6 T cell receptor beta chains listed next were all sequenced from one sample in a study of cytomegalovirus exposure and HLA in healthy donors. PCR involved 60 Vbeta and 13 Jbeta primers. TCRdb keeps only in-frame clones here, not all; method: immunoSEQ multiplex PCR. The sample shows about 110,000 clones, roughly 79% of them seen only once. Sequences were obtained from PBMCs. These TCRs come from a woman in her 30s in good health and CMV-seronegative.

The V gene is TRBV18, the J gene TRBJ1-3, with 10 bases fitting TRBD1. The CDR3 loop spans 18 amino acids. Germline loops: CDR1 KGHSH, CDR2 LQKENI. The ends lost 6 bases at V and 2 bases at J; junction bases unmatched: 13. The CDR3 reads CASSQNQPGQGTGNTIYF. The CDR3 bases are TGTGCCAGCTCCCAAAATCAACCGGGACAGGGGACTGGAAACACCATATATTTT.

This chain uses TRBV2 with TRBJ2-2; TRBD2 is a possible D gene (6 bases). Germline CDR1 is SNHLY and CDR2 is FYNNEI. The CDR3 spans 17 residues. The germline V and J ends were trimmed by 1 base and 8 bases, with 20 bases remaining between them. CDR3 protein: CASSEGRGGGIWGELFF. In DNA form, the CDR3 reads TGTGCCAGCAGTGAAGGAAGGGGCGGCGGGATTTGGGGGGAGCTGTTTTTT.

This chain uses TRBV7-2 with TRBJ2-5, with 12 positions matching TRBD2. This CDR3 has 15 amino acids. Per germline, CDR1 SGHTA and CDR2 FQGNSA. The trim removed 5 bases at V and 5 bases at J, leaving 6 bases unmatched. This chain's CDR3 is CASSPSGRGEETQYF. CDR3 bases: TGTGCCAGCAGCCCTAGCGGGAGGGGTGAGGAGACCCAGTACTTC.

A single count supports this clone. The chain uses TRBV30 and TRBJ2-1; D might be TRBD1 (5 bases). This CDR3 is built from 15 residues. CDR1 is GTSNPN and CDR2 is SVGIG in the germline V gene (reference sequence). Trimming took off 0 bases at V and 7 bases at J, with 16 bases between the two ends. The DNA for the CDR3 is TGTGCCTGGAGTGTACAATTTCTCGGACAAAATGAGCAGTTCTTC. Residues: CAWSVQFLGQNEQFF.

CDR3 DNA sequence: TGTGCCAGCAGTTATCATGCAGGGTTGAACACTGAAGCTTTCTTT. Amino acid sequence: CASSYHAGLNTEAFF. V is TRBV6-5 and J is TRBJ1-1; D possibly corresponds to TRBD1 (5 bases). The CDR3 consists of 15 residues. CDR1 MNHEY and CDR2 SVGAGI come from the germline V gene. V was cut by 3 bases and J by 0 bases, with 11 bases left in between.

The CDR3 here is CASSRQSYSYNEQFF. CDR3 bases: TGTGCCAGCAGCAGACAGTCCTACTCCTACAATGAGCAGTTCTTC. The chain joins TRBV27 to TRBJ2-1; tentatively, D is TRBD1 (5 bases). Germline V lookup: CDR1 MNHEY, CDR2 SMNVEV (reference sequence). Trimming pared 6 bases from V and 0 bases from J, leaving 12 bases between. This CDR3 spans 15 amino acids.